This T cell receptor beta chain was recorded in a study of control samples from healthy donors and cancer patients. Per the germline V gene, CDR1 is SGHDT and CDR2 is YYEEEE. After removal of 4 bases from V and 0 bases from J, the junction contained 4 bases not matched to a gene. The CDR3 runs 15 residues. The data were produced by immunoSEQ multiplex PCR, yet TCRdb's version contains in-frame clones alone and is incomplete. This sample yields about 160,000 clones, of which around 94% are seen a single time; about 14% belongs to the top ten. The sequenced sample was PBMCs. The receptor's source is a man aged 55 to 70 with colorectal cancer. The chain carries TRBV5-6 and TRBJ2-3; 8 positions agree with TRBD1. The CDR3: CASSPWTGSTDTQYF. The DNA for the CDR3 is TGTGCCAGCAGCCCGTGGACAGGGAGCACAGATACGCAGTATTTT.